This T cell receptor (beta chain) comes out of a study of human T cells and chemical hapten exposure. Germline CDR1 MNHEY, CDR2 SVGEGT. V was clipped by 4 bases and J by 7 bases; unmatched bases: 14. This CDR3 is 16 amino acids long. This clonotype showed up many times. Library construction involved attaching unique molecular identifiers to individual cDNA molecules, which allowed quantitative, reproducible TCR counting. TCRdb reanalysed the RACE reads using MiXCR and keeps one entry per CDR3 protein. The data hold fewer than 150,000 distinct CDR3 sequences, with roughly 10% observed a single time. The time point is: patch test 2, 6 weeks after DPC sensitization. Stated treatment: therapeutic diphenylcyclopropenone sensitization with weekly scalp DPC.

The chain recombines TRBV6-2 or TRBV6-3 with TRBJ1-2; 8 positions match TRBD1. This sequence was found in a woman aged 45 to 65 with alopecia areata. Some clones in this sample may be carry-over from other donors' samples. The specimen comprised whole blood, sampled in connection with sensitization to the hapten diphenylcyclopropenone (DPC). Here the CDR3 reads CASSLWGIDRGRGYTF. The CDR3 DNA is TGTGCCAGCAGTTTGTGGGGTATCGACAGGGGACGTGGCTACACCTTC.